This T cell receptor beta chain came from a study of T-cell memory formation after mild COVID-19. This clonotype was recorded a few times. Its antigen is not known. Whole-study findings and limits: Memory cells collected pre-infection included some clones that later responded, suggesting cross-reactive memory joined. Contracting CD4+ clones lay largely in CM and EM, with CD8+ ones residing in EMRA.

The TCR alpha and TCR beta cDNA libraries, bearing sample barcodes and UMIs, were generated by 5'RACE using constant-segment primers. TCRdb fed the 5' RACE reads into MiXCR, producing one record per CDR3 protein. The sample has tens of thousands of distinct CDR3 sequences; roughly 17% are singletons. Germline CDR1 MGHRA, CDR2 YSYEKL. V lost 3 bases and J lost 2, with 10 bases in between. There are 14 residues in the CDR3. The rearrangement uses TRBV4-1 and TRBJ2-5, with D possibly matching TRBD2 (6 bases). The sequencing input was PBMCs or a T cell subset sorted from them (not recorded which). This clonotype was obtained from an adult woman who had mild COVID-19 (a few samples of this study predate the infection). Cell type and time point are not known. CDR3 DNA: TGCGCCAGCAGCCAGGGGACTTTTCAAGAGACCCAGTACTTC. This sequence encodes CASSQGTFQETQYF.